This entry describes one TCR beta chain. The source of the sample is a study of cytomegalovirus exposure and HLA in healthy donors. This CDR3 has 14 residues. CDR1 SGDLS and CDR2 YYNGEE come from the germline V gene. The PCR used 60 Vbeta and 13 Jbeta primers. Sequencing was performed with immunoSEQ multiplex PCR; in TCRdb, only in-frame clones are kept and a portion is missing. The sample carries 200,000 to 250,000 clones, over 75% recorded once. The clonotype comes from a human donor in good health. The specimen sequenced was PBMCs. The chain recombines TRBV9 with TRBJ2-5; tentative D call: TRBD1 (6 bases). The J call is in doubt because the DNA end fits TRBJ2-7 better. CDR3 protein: CASSVEDRINEQYF. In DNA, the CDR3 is TGTGCCAGCAGCGTAGAAGACAGGATCAACGAGCAGTACTTC.